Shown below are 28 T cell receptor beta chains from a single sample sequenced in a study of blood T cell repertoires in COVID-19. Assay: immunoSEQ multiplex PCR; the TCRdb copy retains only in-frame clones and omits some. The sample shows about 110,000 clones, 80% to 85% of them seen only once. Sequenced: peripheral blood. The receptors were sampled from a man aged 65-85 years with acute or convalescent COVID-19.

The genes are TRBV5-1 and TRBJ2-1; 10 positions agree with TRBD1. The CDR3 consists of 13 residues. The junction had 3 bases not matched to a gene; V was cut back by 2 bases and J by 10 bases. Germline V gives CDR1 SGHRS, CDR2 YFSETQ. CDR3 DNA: TGCGCCAGCAGCTTTGACAGGGGGCGCGAGCAGTTCTTC. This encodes CASSFDRGREQFF.

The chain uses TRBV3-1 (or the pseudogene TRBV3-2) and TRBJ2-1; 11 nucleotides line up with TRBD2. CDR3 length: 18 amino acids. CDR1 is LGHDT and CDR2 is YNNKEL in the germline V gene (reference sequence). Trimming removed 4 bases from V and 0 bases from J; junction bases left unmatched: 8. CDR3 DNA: TGTGCCAGCAGCCGGGGACTAGCGGTCTTGAGCTCCTACAATGAGCAGTTCTTC. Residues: CASSRGLAVLSSYNEQFF.

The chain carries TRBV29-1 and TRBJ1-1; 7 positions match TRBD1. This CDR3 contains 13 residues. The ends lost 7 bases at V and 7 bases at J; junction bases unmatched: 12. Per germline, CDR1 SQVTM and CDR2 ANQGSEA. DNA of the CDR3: TGCAGCGCGGGACAGTTAAACCCGGTTGAAGCTTTCTTT. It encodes CSAGQLNPVEAFF.

This chain's CDR3 is CASSQDPRNYGYTF. The CDR3 region has the DNA TGTGCCAGCAGCCAAGATCCGAGAAACTATGGCTACACCTTC. The rearrangement uses TRBV4-2 and TRBJ1-2; D unresolved. The ends were cut back, 0 bases at V and 2 bases at J, with 7 bases in the middle. In germline, CDR1 is LGHNA, CDR2 YNFKEQ. CDR3 length: 14 residues.

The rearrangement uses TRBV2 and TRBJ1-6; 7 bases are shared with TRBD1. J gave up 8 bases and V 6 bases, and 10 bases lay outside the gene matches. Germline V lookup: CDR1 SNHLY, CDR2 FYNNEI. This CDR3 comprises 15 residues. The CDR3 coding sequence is TGTGCCAGCAGGAAGAAAGGGGGCGCGGATTCACCCCTCCACTTT. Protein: CASRKKGGADSPLHF.

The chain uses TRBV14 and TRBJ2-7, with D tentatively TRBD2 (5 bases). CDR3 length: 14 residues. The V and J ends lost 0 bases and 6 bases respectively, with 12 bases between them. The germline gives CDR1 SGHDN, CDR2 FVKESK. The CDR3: CASSQDSGIGEQYF. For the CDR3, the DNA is TGTGCCAGCAGCCAAGATTCGGGAATCGGCGAGCAGTACTTC.

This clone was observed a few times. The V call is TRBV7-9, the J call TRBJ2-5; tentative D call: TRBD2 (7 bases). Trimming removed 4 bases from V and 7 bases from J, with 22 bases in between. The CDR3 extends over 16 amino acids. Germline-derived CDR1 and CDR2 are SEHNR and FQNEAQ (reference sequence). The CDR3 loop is CASSSHGGANIWTQYF. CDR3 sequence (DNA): TGTGCCAGCAGCTCCCATGGGGGGGCCAATATATGGACCCAGTACTTC.

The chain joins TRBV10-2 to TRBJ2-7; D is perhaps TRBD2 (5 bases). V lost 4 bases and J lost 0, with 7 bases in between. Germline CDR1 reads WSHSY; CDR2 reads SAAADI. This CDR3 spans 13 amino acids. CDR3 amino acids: CASSGGSSYEQYF. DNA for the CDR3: TGCGCCAGCAGTGGTGGGAGCTCCTACGAGCAGTACTTC.

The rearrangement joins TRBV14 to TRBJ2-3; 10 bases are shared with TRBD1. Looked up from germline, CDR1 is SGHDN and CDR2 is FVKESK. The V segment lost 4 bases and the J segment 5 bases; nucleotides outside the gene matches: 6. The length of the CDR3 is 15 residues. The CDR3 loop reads CASSPGTGAKDTQYF. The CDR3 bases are TGTGCCAGCAGCCCGGGGACAGGGGCGAAAGATACGCAGTATTTT. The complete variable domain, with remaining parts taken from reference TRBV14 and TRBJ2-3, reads EAGVTQFPSHSVIEKGQTVTLRCDPISGHDNLYWYRRVMGKEIKFLLHFVKESKQDESGMPNNRFLAERTGGTYSTLKVQPAELEDSGVYFCASSPGTGAKDTQYFGPGTRLTVL.

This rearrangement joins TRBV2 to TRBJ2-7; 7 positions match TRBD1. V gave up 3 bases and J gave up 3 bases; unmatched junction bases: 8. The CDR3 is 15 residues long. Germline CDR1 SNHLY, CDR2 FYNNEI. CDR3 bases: TGTGCCAGCAGTGAGACAGGGAAGGGTGGCTACGAGCAGTACTTC. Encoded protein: CASSETGKGGYEQYF.

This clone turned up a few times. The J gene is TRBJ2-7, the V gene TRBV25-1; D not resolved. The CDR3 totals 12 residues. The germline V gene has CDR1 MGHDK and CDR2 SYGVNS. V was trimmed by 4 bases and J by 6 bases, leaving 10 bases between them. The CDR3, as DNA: TGTGCCAGCAGTGGGGTATGGGCCGAGCAGTACTTC. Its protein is CASSGVWAEQYF.

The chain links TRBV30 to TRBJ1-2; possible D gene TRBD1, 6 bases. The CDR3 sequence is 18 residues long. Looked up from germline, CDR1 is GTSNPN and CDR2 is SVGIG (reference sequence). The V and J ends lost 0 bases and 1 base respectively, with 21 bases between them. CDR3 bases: TGTGCCTGGAGTGTACCGAATAGCAGGGGCGCAGATAACTATGGCTACACCTTC. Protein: CAWSVPNSRGADNYGYTF. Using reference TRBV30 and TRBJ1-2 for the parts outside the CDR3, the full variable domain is SQTIHQWPATLVQPVGSPLSLECTVEGTSNPNLYWYRQAAGRGLQLLFYSVGIGQISSEVPQNLSASRPQDRQFILSSKKLLLSDSGFYLCAWSVPNSRGADNYGYTFGSGTRLTVV.

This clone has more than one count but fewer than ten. CDR3 sequence reads: CASSALRESGQPQHF. The CDR3 bases are TGTGCCAGCAGTGCCCTCCGGGAAAGCGGTCAGCCCCAGCATTTT. The chain links TRBV2 to TRBJ1-5; D call uncertain. The CDR3 covers 15 residues. Trimming pared 4 bases from V and 6 bases from J, leaving 16 bases between. In germline, CDR1 is SNHLY, CDR2 FYNNEI.

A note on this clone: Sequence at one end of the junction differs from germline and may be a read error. The CDR3 sequence: CASSSIGASGDYGYTF. The CDR3 region has the DNA TGTGCCAGCAGTTCGATTGGAGCTTCTGGGGACTATGGCTATACCTTC. The chain links TRBV6-5 to TRBJ1-2, with D maybe TRBD1 (5 bases). The CDR3 is 16 residues long. In germline, CDR1 is MNHEY, CDR2 SVGAGI.

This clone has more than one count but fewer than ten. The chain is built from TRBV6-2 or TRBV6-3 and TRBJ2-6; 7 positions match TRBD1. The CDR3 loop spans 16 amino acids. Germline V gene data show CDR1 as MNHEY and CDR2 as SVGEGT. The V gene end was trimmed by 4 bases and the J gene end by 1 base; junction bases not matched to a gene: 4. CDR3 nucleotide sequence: TGTGCCAGCAGTTTAACAGGGGCGTCTGGGGCCAACGTCCTGACTTTC. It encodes CASSLTGASGANVLTF.

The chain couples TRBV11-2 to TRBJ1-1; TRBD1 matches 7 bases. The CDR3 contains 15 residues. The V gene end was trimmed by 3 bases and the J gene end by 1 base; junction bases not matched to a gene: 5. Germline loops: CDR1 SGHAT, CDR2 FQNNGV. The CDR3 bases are TGTGCCAGCAGCTTGACGACAGGGAAGAACACTGAAGCTTTCTTT. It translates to CASSLTTGKNTEAFF.

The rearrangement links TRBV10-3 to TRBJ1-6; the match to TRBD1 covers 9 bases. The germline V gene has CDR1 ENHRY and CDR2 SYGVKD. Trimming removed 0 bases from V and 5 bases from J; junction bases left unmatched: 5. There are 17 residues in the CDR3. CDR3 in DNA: TGTGCCATCAGTGAGTCGGGAGGGACAGGGAATAATTCACCCCTCCACTTT. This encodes CAISESGGTGNNSPLHF.

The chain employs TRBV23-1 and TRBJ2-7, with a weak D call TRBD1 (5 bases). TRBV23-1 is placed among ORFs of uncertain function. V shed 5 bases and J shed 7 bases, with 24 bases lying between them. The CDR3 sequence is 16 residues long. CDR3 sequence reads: CASSGELTGSFWEQYF. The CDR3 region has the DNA TGCGCCAGCAGTGGGGAACTAACAGGATCCTTCTGGGAGCAGTACTTC.

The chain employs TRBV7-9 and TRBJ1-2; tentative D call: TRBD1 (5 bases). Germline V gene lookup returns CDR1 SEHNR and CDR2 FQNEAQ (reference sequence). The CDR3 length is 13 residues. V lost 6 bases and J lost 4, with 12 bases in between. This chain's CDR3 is CASRADGGYGYTF. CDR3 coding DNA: TGTGCCAGCAGAGCGGACGGGGGCTATGGCTACACCTTC.

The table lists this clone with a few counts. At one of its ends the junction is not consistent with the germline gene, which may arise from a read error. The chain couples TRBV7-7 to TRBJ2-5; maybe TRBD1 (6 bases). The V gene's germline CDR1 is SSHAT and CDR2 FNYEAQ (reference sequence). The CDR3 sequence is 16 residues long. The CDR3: CASSLAGAQGIETQYF. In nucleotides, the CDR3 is TGTGCTAGCAGCTTAGCTGGCGCTCAGGGGATAGAGACCCAGTACTTC. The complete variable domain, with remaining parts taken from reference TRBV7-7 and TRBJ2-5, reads GAGVSQSPRYKVTKRGQDVTLRCDPISSHATLYWYQQALGQGPEFLTYFNYEAQPDKSGLPSDRFSAERPEGSISTLTIQRTEQRDSAMYRCASSLAGAQGIETQYFGPGTRLLVL.

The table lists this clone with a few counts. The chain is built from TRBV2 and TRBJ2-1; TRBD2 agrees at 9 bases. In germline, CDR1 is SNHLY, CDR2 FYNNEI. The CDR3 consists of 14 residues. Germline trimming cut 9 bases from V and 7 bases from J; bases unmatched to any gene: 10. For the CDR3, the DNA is TGTGCCAGTAAAGTAGCGGGGGACCAAAATGAGCAGTTCTTC. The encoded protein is CASKVAGDQNEQFF.

DNA for the CDR3: TGTGCCAGCAGTAGGGACAGGGGGCTGCATCAGCCCCAGCATTTT. Encoded protein: CASSRDRGLHQPQHF. The chain links TRBV2 to TRBJ1-5; 12 bases align to TRBD1. The V segment lost 5 bases and the J segment 5 bases; nucleotides outside the gene matches: 4. The germline V gene encodes CDR1 SNHLY and CDR2 FYNNEI. This CDR3 contains 15 residues. The complete variable domain, with remaining parts taken from reference TRBV2 and TRBJ1-5, reads EPEVTQTPSHQVTQMGQEVILRCVPISNHLYFYWYRQILGQKVEFLVSFYNNEISEKSEIFDDQFSVERPDGSNFTLKIRSTKLEDSAMYFCASSRDRGLHQPQHFGDGTRLSIL.

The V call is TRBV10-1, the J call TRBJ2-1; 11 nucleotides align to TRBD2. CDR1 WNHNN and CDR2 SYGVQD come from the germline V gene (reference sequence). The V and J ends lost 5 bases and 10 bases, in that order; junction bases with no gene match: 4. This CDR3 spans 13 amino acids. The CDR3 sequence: CASSPGLAAEQFF. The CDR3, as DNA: TGCGCCAGCAGTCCGGGACTAGCGGCCGAGCAGTTCTTC.

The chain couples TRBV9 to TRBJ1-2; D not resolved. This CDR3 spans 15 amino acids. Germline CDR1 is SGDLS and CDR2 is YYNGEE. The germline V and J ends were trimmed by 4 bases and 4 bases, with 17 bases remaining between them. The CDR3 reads CASSPPAGKLYGYTF. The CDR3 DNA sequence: TGTGCCAGCAGCCCACCGGCGGGCAAGCTCTATGGCTACACCTTC.

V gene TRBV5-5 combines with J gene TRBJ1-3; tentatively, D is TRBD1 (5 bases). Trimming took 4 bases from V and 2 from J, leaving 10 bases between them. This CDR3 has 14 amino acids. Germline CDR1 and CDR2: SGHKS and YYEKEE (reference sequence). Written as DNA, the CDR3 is TGTGCCAGCAGCCCCTGGGGGGCTGGAAACACCATATATTTT. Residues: CASSPWGAGNTIYF.

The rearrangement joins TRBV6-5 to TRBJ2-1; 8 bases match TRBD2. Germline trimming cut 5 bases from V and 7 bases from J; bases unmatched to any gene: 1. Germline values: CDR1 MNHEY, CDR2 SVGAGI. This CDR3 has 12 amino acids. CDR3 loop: CASSRGGNEQFF. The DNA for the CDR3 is TGTGCCAGCAGTCGCGGGGGGAATGAGCAGTTCTTC.

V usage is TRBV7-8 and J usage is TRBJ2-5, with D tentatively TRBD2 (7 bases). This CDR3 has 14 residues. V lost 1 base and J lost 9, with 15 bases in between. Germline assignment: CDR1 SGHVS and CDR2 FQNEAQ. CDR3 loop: CASSLVRGGLAQYF. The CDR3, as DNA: TGTGCCAGCAGCTTAGTGAGGGGGGGCCTAGCCCAGTACTTC.

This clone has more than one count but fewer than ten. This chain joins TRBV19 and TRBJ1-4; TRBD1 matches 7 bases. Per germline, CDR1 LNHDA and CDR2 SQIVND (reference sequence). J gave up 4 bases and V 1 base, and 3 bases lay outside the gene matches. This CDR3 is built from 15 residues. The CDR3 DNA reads TGTGCCAGTAGTATAGTACCAGGGGGTAATGAAAAACTGTTTTTT. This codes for CASSIVPGGNEKLFF.